The next 13 T cell receptor beta chains were all read from a single sample in a study of cytomegalovirus exposure and HLA in healthy donors. Profiling relied on immunoSEQ multiplex PCR, and the TCRdb table lists in-frame clones only, not all of them. The sample lists 130,000 to 150,000 clones, approximately 86% occurring once. The sequenced sample was PBMCs. These TCRs come from a man aged 18 to 29 in good health and CMV-seropositive.

This clone was seen once. The J gene is TRBJ2-7, the V gene TRBV7-9; 7 bases agree with TRBD1. Germline V CDR1 and CDR2: SEHNR, FQNEAQ (reference sequence). The CDR3 sequence is 14 residues long. Trimming at V came to 5 bases and at J to 6 bases, leaving 10 bases not matched to a gene. The CDR3 DNA reads TGTGCCAGCAGCCACAGACAGGGACGAGGCGAGCAGTACTTC. Translating it yields CASSHRQGRGEQYF.

The genes are TRBV6-5 and TRBJ1-2; tentatively, D is TRBD1 (5 bases). V shed 8 bases and J shed 8 bases, with 18 bases lying between them. The length of the CDR3 is 13 residues. Per germline, CDR1 MNHEY and CDR2 SVGAGI. In nucleotides, the CDR3 is TGTGCCAGCGCCCCTGGAGGGGAAGGGGGCTACACCTTC. It codes for CASAPGGEGGYTF.

This chain joins TRBV7-9 and TRBJ2-3; D perhaps matches TRBD1 (6 bases). Germline CDR1 and CDR2: SEHNR and FQNEAQ (reference sequence). Trimming removed 1 base from V and 3 bases from J, with 8 bases in between. The CDR3 is made up of 14 amino acids. This chain's CDR3 is CASSLDRVTDTQYF. In nucleotides, the CDR3 is TGTGCCAGCAGCTTAGACAGGGTGACAGATACGCAGTATTTT.

This sequence joins TRBV2 and TRBJ1-5; possible D gene TRBD1, 6 bases. The CDR3 is 16 amino acids. The germline CDR1 and CDR2 sequences are SNHLY and FYNNEI. The V end lost 3 bases, the J end lost 6 bases, and 18 bases lay between the germline ends. Here the CDR3 reads CASSDPITGNSQPQHF. The CDR3 nucleotides read TGTGCCAGCAGTGATCCAATTACAGGGAACAGTCAGCCCCAGCATTTT.

In regard to this clone: One junction end does not reproduce the germline sequence, and a read error may be involved. The chain couples TRBV6-6 to TRBJ2-7; TRBD2 matches at 9 bases. Germline V gives CDR1 MNHNY, CDR2 SVGAGI (reference sequence). CDR3 length: 12 residues. The CDR3 reads CASSADGSGSLF. The CDR3 DNA reads as TGTGCCAGCAGTGCGGATGGTAGCGGGAGCCTCTTC.

This clone was recorded once. This chain connects TRBV5-4 to TRBJ1-2, with TRBD1 identical over 7 bases. Germline lookup yields CDR1 SGHNT and CDR2 YYREEE (reference sequence). J gave up 4 bases and V 4 bases, and 7 bases lay outside the gene matches. CDR3 length: 14 amino acids. The CDR3 bases are TGTGCCAGCAGCAATCCGGGACAGCTCTATGGCTACACCTTC. As protein: CASSNPGQLYGYTF.

V is TRBV6-1 and J is TRBJ1-2; D remains unclear. V shed 6 bases and J shed 4 bases, with 15 bases lying between them. The CDR3 length is 14 residues. CDR1 is MNHNS, CDR2 SASEGT, per germline. The CDR3 region has the DNA TGTGCCAGCAGCACAGCAATCCCCATCTATGGCTACACCTTC. Protein product: CASSTAIPIYGYTF.

This chain uses TRBV5-4 with TRBJ2-3; D is ambiguous. The ends were cut back, 3 bases at V and 0 bases at J, with 11 bases in the middle. CDR1 and CDR2 (germline): SGHNT, YYREEE (reference sequence). This CDR3 is 15 amino acids long. For the CDR3, the DNA is TGTGCCAGCAGCTCAGACTTTTCTAGCACAGATACGCAGTATTTT. This codes for CASSSDFSSTDTQYF.

The CDR3 DNA is TGCAGCGCTTCGACTAGCGGTTCCACAGATACGCAGTATTTT. It codes for CSASTSGSTDTQYF. The chain carries TRBV29-1 and TRBJ2-3; 9 bases fit TRBD2. J gave up 2 bases and V 7 bases, and 7 bases lay outside the gene matches. The CDR3 is 14 residues long. Germline V gives CDR1 SQVTM, CDR2 ANQGSEA.

The V and J genes are TRBV5-5 and TRBJ2-7; D remains ambiguous. The CDR3 is 13 residues long. Per germline, CDR1 SGHKS and CDR2 YYEKEE (reference sequence). The germline V and J ends were trimmed by 2 bases and 5 bases, with 11 bases remaining between them. Written as DNA, the CDR3 is TGTGCCAGCAGCTTTAGCCTTTCGGACGAGCAGTACTTC. Protein: CASSFSLSDEQYF.

The CDR3 loop reads CASSSPPTGANYGYTF. CDR3 in DNA: TGTGCCAGCAGCTCCCCTCCGACTGGAGCTAACTATGGCTACACCTTC. The chain links TRBV7-9 to TRBJ1-2, with D uncertain. V lost 4 bases and J lost 0, with 15 bases in between. The CDR3 consists of 16 residues. Germline CDR1 reads SEHNR; CDR2 reads FQNEAQ (reference sequence). Full variable domain (missing parts from reference TRBV7-9 and TRBJ1-2): DTGVSQNPRHKITKRGQNVTFRCDPISEHNRLYWYRQTLGQGPEFLTYFQNEAQLEKSRLLSDRFSAERPKGSFSTLEIQRTEQGDSAMYLCASSSPPTGANYGYTFGSGTRLTVV.

This clone was recorded once. V is TRBV5-6 and J is TRBJ2-7; perhaps TRBD1 as D (5 bases). From germline, CDR1 is SGHDT and CDR2 YYEEEE. V was clipped by 0 bases and J by 5 bases, with 12 bases between them. The CDR3 sequence is 14 residues long. DNA for the CDR3: TGTGCCAGCAGCTTGGACCAGGGCGGCGACGAGCAGTACTTC. Residues: CASSLDQGGDEQYF. Using reference TRBV5-6 and TRBJ2-7 for the parts outside the CDR3, the full variable domain is DAGVTQSPTHLIKTRGQQVTLRCSPKSGHDTVSWYQQALGQGPQFIFQYYEEEERQRGNFPDRFSGHQFPNYSSELNVNALLLGDSALYLCASSLDQGGDEQYFGPGTRLTVT.

The gene calls are TRBV7-2 and TRBJ2-7, with 7 bases aligning to TRBD1. V shed 5 bases, J shed 3 bases, and the junction held 7 bases outside the gene matches. Germline V gives CDR1 SGHTA, CDR2 FQGNSA. There are 14 residues in the CDR3. The CDR3 here is CASSVLWDSYEQYF. The CDR3 DNA sequence: TGTGCCAGCAGCGTCCTATGGGACAGCTACGAGCAGTACTTC.